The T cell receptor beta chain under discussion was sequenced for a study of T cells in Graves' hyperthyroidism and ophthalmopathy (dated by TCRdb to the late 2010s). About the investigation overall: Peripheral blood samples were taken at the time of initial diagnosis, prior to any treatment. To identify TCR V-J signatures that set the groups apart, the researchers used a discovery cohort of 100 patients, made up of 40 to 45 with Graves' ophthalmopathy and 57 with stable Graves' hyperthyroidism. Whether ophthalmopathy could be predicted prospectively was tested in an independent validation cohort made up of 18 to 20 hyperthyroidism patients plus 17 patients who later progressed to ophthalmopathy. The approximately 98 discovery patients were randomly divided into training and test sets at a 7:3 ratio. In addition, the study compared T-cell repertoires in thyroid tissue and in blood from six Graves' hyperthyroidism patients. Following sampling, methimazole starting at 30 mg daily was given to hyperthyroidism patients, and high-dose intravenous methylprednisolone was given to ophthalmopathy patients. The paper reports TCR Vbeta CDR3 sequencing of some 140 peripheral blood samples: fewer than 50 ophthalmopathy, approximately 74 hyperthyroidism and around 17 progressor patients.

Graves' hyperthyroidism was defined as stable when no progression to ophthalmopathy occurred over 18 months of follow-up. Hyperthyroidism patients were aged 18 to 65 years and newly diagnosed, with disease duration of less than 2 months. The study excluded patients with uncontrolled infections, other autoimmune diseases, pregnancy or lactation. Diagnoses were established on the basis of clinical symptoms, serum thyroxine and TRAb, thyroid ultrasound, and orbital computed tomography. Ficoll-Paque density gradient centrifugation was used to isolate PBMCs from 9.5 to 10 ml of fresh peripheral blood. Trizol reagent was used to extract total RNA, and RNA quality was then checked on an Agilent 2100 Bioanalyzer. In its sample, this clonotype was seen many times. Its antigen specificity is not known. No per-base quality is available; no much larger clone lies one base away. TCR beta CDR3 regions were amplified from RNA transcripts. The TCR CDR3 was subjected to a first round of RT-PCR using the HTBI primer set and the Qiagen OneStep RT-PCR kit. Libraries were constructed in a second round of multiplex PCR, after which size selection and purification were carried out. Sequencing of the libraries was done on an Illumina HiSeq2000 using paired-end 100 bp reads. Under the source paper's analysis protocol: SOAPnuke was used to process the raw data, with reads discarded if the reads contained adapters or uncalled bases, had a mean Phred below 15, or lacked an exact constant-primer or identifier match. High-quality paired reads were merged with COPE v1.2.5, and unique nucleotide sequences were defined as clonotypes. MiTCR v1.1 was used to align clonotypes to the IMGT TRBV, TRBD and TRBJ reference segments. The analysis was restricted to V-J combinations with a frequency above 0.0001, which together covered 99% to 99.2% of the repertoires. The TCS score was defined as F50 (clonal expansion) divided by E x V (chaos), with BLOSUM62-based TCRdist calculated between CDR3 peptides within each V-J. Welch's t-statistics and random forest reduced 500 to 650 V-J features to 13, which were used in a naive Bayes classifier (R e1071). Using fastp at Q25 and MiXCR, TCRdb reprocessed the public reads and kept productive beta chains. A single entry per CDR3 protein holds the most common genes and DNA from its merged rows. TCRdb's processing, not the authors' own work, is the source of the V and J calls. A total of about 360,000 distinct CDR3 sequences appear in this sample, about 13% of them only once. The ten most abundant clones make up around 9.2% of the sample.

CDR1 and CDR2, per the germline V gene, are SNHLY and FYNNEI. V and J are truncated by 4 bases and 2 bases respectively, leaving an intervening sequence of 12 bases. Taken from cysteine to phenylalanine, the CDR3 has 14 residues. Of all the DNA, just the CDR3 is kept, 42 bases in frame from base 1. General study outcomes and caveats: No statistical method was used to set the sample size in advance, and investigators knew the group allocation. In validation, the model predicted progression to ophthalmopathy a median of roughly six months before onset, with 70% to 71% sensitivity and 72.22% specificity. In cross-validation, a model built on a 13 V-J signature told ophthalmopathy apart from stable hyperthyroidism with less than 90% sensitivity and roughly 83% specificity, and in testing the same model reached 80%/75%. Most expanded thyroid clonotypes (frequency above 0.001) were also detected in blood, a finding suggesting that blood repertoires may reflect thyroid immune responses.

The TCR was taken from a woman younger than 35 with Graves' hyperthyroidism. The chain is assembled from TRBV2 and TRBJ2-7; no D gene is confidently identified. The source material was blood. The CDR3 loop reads CASSGLASAYEQYF. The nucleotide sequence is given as TGTGCCAGCAGTGGGCTCGCATCCGCCTACGAGCAGTACTTC.